This TCR beta chain was identified during a study of shared clonotypes between healthy human individuals. About this clone itself: The antigen is unknown.

Clones were sequenced by immunoSEQ multiplex PCR, and TCRdb holds only the in-frame ones, with some missing. The table includes some 240,000 clones, 50% to 75% detected once. Study-wide results and caveats: Among the subsets, naive ones generally showed larger estimated richness than memory ones. Sampling involved blood alone; tissue repertoires likely differ. Clonotype sharing among donors likely depends on sequencing depth. About 5% of naive CD4 clonotypes were common to a handful of donors.

CDR3 length: 15 residues. V dropped 1 base and J dropped 1 base, with 10 bases sitting between them. The germline V gene has CDR1 LNHNV and CDR2 YYDKDF (reference sequence). This sequence was found in a young man in good health. Sequenced input: memory CD4+ T cells sorted from blood. Subset specified: CD45RA-negative fraction. The J gene is TRBJ1-2, the V gene TRBV15; D gene unclear. The CDR3 DNA follows: TGTGCCACCAGCAGAGTTCCAGGAGTTAACTATGGCTACACCTTC. The encoded protein is CATSRVPGVNYGYTF.